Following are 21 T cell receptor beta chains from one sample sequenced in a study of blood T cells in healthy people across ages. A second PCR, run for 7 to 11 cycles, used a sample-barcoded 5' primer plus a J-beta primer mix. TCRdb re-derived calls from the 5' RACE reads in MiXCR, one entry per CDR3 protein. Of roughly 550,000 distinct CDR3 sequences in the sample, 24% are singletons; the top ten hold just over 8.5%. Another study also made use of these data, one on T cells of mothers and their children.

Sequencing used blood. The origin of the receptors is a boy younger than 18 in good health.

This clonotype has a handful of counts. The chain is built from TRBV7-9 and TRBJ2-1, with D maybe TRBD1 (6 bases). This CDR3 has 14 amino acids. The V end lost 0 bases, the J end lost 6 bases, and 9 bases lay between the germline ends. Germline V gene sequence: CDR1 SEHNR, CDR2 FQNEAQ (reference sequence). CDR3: CASSLAGASNEQFF. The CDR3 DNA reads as TGTGCCAGCAGCTTAGCGGGGGCATCCAATGAGCAGTTCTTC.

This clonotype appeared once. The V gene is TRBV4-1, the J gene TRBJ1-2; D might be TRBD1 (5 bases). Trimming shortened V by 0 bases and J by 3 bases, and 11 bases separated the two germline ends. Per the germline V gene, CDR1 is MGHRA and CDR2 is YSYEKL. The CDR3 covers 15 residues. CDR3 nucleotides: TGCGCCAGCAGCCAAGATTATCGGGACCACTATGGCTACACCTTC. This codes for CASSQDYRDHYGYTF.

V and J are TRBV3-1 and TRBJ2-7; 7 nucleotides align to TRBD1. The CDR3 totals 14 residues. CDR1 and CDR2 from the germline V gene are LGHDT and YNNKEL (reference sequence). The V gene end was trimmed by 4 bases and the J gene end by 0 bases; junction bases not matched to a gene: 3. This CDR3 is CASSRTGLSYEQYF. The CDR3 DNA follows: TGTGCCAGCAGCCGGACAGGTCTCTCCTACGAGCAGTACTTC.

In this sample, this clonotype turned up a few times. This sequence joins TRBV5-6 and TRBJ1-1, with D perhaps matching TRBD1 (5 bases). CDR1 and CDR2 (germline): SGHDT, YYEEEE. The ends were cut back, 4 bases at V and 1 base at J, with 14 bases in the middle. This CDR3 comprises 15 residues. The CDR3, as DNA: TGTGCCAGCAGCCCGCGACAGCTTTCGAACACTGAAGCTTTCTTT. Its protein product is CASSPRQLSNTEAFF.

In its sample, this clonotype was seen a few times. The CDR3 reads CASSLDPPYEQYF. Written as DNA, the CDR3 is TGTGCCAGCAGTTTAGACCCACCCTACGAGCAGTACTTC. This sequence joins TRBV6-2 or TRBV6-3 and TRBJ2-7; D is ambiguous. The CDR3 covers 13 residues. V was trimmed by 4 bases and J by 2 bases, leaving 9 bases between them. The germline V gene has CDR1 MNHEY and CDR2 SVGEGT.

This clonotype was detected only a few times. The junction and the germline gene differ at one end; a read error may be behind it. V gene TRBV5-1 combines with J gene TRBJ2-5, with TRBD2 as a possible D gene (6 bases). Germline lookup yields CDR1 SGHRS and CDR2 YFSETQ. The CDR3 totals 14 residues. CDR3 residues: CVSSLGGGEKTQYF. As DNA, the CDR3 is TGCGTCAGCAGCTTAGGAGGCGGGGAGAAGACCCAGTACTTC.

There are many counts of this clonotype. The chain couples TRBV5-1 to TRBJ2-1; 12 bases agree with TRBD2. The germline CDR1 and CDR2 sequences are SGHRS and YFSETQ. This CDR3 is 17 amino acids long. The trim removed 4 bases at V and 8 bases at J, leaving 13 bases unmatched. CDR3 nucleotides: TGCGCCAGCAGCCCATCAGCTAGCGGGGGGGCAGTCGATGAGCAGTTCTTC. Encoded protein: CASSPSASGGAVDEQFF.

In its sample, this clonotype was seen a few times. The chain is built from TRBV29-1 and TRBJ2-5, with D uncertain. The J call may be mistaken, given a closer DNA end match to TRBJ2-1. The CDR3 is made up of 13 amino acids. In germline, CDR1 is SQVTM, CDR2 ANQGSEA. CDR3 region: CSVESDPYNEQFF. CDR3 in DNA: TGCAGCGTTGAGTCGGACCCCTACAATGAGCAGTTCTTC.

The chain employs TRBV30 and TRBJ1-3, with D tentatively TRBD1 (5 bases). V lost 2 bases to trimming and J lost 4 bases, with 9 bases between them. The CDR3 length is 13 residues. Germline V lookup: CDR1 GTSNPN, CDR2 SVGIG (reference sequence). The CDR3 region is CAWSRDVGNTIYF. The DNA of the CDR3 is TGTGCCTGGAGTCGGGACGTCGGAAACACCATATATTTT. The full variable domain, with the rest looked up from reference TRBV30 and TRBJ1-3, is SQTIHQWPATLVQPVGSPLSLECTVEGTSNPNLYWYRQAAGRGLQLLFYSVGIGQISSEVPQNLSASRPQDRQFILSSKKLLLSDSGFYLCAWSRDVGNTIYFGEGSWLTVV.

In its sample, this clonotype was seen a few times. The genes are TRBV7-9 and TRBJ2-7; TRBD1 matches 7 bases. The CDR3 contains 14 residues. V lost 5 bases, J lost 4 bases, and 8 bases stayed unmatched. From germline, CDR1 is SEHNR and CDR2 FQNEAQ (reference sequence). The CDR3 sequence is CASSQRGTAYEQYF. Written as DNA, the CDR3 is TGTGCCAGCAGCCAAAGAGGGACAGCTTACGAGCAGTACTTC.

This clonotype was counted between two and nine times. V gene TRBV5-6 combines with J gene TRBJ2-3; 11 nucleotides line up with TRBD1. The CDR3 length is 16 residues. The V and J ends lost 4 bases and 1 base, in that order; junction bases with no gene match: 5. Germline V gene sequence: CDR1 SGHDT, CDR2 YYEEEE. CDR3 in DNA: TGTGCCAGCAGCCCCGTGGACAGGGGGCGCACAGATACGCAGTATTTT. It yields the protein CASSPVDRGRTDTQYF.

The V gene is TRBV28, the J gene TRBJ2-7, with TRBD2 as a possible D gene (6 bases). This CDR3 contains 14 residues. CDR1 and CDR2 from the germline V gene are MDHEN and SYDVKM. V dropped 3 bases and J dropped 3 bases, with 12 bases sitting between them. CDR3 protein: CASSLEGRYYEQYF. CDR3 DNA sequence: TGTGCCAGCAGTTTGGAGGGGCGCTACTACGAGCAGTACTTC.

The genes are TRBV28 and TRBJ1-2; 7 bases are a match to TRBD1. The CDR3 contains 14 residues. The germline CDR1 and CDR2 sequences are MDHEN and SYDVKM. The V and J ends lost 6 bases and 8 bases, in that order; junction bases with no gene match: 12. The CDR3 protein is CASSDGGTAWGYTF. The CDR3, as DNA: TGTGCCAGCAGCGACGGAGGGACAGCATGGGGCTACACCTTC.

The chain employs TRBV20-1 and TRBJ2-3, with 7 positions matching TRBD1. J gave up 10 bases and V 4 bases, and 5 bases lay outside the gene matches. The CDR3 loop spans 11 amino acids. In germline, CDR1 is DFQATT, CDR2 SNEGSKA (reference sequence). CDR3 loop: CSAIRGTAQYF. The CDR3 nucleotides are TGCAGTGCTATCAGGGGGACGGCGCAGTATTTT.

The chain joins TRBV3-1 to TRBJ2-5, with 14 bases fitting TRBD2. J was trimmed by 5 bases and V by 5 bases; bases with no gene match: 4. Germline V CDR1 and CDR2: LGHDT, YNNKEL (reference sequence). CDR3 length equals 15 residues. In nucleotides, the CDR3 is TGTGCCAGCAGCAAACGGACTAGCGGGGGGGAGACCCAGTACTTC. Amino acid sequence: CASSKRTSGGETQYF.

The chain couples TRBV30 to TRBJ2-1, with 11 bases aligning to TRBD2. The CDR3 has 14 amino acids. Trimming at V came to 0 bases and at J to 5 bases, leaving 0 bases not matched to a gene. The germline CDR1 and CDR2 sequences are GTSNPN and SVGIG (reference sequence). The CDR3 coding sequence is TGTGCCTGGAGTGTACTAGCGGGGGACAATGAGCAGTTCTTC. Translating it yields CAWSVLAGDNEQFF.

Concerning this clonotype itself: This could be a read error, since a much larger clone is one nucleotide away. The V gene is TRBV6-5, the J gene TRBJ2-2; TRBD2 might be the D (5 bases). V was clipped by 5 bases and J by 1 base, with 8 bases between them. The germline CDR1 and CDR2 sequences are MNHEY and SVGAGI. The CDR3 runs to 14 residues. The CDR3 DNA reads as TGTGCCAGCAGTATAGGGAGGAACACCGGGGAGCTGTTTTTT. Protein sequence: CASSIGRNTGELFF.

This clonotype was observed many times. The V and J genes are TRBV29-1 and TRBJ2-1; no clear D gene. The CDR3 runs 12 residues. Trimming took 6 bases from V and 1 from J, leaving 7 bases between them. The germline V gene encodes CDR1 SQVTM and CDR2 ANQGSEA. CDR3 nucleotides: TGCAGCGTCCTCGGGTCCTACAATGAGCAGTTCTTC. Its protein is CSVLGSYNEQFF.

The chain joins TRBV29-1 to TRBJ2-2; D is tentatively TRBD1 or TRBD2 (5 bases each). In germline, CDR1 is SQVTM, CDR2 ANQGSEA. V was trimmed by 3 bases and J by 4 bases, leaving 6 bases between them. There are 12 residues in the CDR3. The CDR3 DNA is TGCAGCGTTGACGGGGCCACCGGGGAGCTGTTTTTT. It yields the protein CSVDGATGELFF.

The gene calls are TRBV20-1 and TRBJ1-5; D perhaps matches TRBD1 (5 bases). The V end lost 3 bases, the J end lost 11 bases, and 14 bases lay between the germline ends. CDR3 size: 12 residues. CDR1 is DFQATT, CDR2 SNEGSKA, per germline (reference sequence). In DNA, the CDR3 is TGCAGTGCTAGGGGACGGGGTCCTGCCCAGCATTTT. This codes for CSARGRGPAQHF.

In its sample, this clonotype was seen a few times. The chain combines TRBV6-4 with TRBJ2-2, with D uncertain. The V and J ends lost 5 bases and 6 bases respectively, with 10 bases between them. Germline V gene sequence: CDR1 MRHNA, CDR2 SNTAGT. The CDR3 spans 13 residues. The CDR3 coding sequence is TGTGCCAGCAGTAGTAGTTCCGCCGGGGAGCTGTTTTTT. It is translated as CASSSSSAGELFF.